This T cell receptor (beta chain) was observed in a study of cytomegalovirus exposure and HLA in healthy donors. Donors consisted of healthy bone marrow donors. Though probably carrying unrecorded immune exposures, donors were nominally healthy at sampling. Study-wide results and limits: Among the CMV-associated chains, three were confirmed in vitro as specific for CMV antigens.

This PCR relied on a set of 60 Vbeta primers and 13 Jbeta primers. Clones were sequenced by immunoSEQ multiplex PCR, and TCRdb holds only the in-frame ones, with some missing. The table includes about 62,000 clones, around 87% detected once. Germline V gene sequence: CDR1 MNHNS, CDR2 SASEGT. The V and J ends lost 5 bases and 4 bases respectively, with 14 bases between them. The CDR3 extends over 14 amino acids. To note about this clone: Its target is unknown.

The TCR sequence derives from a man between 18 and 35 years old in good health and CMV-seronegative. Sequenced sample: PBMCs. The gene calls are TRBV6-1 and TRBJ2-5; tentatively, D is TRBD1 (8 bases). CDR3 sequence: CASSPDREGETQYF. For the CDR3, the DNA is TGTGCCAGCAGTCCGGACAGGGAGGGAGAGACCCAGTACTTC.